This T cell receptor (beta chain) was sequenced during a study of blood T cell repertoires in COVID-19. On the study more broadly: There were acute and convalescent COVID-19 samples, and they came from the United States, Italy and Spain.

As handled by the study authors: Estimated nucleated cell counts came from reference gene primer amplification. Sequencing was performed with immunoSEQ multiplex PCR; in TCRdb, only in-frame clones are kept and a portion is missing. The V and J calls and clone size come from that table; D and trimming were worked out from the DNA. The sample lists 200,000 to 250,000 clones, more than 70% occurring once. Germline lookup yields CDR1 LNHDA and CDR2 SQIVND (reference sequence). V lost 6 bases, J lost 7 bases, and 24 bases lay in between. The CDR3 sequence is 16 residues long. The genes are TRBV19 and TRBJ1-1; D is possibly TRBD1 (6 bases). Material for sequencing was peripheral blood. This clonotype was obtained from a woman of 80 years or more with acute or convalescent COVID-19. CDR3 sequence: CASRPTRGGGPLEAFF. The CDR3 DNA reads as TGTGCCAGTAGGCCTACCAGGGGCGGGGGTCCCCTTGAAGCTTTCTTT.